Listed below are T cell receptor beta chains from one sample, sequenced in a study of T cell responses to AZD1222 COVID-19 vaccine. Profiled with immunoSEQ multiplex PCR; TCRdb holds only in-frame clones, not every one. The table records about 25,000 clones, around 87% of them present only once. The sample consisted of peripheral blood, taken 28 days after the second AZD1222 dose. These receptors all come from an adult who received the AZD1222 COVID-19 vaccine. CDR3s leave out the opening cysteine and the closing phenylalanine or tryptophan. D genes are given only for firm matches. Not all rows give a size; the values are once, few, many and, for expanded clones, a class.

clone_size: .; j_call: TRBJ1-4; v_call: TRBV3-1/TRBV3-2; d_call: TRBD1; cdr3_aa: ASSQGGQPNEKLF
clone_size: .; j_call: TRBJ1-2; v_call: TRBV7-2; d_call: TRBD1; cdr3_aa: ASSSWTGVENGYT
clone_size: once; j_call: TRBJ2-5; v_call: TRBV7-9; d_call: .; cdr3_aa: ASSFLLQETQY
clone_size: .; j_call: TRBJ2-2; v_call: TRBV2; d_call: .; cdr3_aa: ASTEGTETGELF
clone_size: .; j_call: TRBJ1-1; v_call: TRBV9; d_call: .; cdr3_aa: ASSVPAPGAGNSNTEAF
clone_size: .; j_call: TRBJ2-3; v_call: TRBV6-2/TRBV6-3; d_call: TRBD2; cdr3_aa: ASSSGSSTDTQY
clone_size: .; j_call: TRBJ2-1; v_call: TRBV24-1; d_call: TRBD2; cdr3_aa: ATSDWGGADPYNEQF
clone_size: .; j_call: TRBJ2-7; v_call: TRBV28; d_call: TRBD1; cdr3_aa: ASSLPLRQGARYEQY
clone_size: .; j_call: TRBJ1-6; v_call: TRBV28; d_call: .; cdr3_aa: ASSGGQGHSPLH
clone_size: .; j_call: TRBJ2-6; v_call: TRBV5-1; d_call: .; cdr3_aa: ASSTILDRNVLT
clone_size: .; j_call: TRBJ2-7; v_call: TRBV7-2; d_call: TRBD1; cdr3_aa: ASSLTGQGAYEQY
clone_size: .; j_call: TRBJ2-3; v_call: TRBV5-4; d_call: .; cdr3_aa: ASSYGGRTTDTQY
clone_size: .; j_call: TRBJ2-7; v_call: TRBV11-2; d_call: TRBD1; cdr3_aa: ASSFGTANFPYEQY
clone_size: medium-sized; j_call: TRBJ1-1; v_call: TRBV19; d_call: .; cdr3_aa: ASSGARGFIWTEAF
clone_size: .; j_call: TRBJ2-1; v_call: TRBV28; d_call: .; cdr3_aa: ASSPSAGLPTGNEQF
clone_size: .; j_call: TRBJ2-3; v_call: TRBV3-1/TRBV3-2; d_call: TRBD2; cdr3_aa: ASSQGSGRADTQY
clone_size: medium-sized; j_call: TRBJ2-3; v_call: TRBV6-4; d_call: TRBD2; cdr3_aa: ASSDLAGGGTDTQY
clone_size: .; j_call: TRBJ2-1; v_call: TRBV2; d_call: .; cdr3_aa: ASSEPNTEQF
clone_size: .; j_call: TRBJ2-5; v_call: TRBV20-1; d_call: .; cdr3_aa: SASNQETQY
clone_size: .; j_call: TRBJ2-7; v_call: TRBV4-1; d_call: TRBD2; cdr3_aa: ASSQLAESRYEQY
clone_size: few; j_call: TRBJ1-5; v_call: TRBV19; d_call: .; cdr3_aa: ASSIPSGSSQPQH
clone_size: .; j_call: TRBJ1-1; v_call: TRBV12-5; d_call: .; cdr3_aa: ASGARQDSTEAF
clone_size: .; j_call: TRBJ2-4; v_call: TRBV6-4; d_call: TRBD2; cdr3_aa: ASSDFGSELAGVAKNIQY
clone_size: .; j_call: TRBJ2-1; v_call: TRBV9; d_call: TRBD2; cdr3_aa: ASGTGGSYNEQF
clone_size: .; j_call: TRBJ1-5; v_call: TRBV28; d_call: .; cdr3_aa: ASSLGQRGNQPQH
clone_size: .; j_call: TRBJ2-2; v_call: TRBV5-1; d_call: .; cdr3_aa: ASSSQGNTGELF
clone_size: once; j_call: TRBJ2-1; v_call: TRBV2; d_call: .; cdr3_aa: ASSDPGRSYNEQF
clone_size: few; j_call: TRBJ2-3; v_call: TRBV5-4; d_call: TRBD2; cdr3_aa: ASSLEGLATDTQY
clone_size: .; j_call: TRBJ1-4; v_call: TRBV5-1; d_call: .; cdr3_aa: ASSLGAEDEKLF
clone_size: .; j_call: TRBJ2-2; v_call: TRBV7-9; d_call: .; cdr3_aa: ASSSPPGTGELF
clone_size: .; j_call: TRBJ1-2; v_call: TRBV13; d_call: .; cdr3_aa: ASSLWQGNSGYT
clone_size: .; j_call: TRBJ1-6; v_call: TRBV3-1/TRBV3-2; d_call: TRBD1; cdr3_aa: ASSQGIQNRGSPLH
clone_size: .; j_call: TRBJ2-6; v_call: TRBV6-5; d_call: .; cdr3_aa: ASSYSGGSGANVLT
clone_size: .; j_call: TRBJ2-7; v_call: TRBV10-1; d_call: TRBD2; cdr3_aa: ASSESTSGQYYEQY
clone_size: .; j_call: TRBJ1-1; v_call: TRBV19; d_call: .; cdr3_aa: ASSIGGYTEAF
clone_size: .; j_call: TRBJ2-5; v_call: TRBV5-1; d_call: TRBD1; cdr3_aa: ASSLADRQETQY
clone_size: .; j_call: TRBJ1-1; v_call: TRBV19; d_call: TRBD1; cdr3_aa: ASSPGQGMGTEAF
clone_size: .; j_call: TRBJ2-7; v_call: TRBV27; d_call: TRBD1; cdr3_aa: ASSMDRSPYEQY
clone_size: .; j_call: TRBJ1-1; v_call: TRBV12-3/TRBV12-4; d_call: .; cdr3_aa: ASSLLLDTEAF
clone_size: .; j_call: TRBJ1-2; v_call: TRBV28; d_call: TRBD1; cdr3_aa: ASSLLDRKNYGYT
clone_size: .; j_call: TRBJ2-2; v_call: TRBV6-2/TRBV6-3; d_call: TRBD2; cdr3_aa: ASSPLNGRANTGELF
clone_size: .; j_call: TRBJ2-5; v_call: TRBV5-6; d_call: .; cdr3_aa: ASSLPEDYRDVEGTQY
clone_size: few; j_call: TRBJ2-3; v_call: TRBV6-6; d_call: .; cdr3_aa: ASSPGDTQY
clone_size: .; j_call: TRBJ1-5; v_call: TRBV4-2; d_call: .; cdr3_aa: ASSQDSGESNQPQH